These 10 T cell receptor beta chains were all obtained from the same sample, sequenced in a study of blood T cell repertoires in COVID-19. Profiled with immunoSEQ multiplex PCR; TCRdb holds only in-frame clones, not every one. The table records 150,000 to 200,000 clones, around 85% of them present only once. Sequencing was done on a sample of peripheral blood. These receptors were collected from a woman of 80 years or more with acute or convalescent COVID-19.

The V call is TRBV7-2, the J call TRBJ2-7; 8 nucleotides match TRBD1. With V trimmed by 4 bases and J by 8 bases, 4 bases remained unmatched. Germline lookup yields CDR1 SGHTA and CDR2 FQGNSA. The CDR3 is made up of 12 amino acids. The CDR3 coding sequence is TGTGCCAGCAGCTCCGGACAGGGAAAGCAGTACTTC. Translated: CASSSGQGKQYF.

The chain links TRBV6-2 or TRBV6-3 to TRBJ1-2, with D unclear. Trimming cost V 0 bases and J 3 bases, with 11 bases left between them. Germline CDR1 is MNHEY and CDR2 is SVGEGT. CDR3 length: 15 residues. The CDR3 loop reads CASSYSANSHYGYTF. For the CDR3, the DNA is TGTGCCAGCAGTTACTCAGCTAATAGTCACTATGGCTACACCTTC.

Here the CDR3 reads CASSEQGGPGLNEKLFF. DNA for the CDR3: TGTGCCAGCAGCGAACAGGGTGGGCCAGGCTTGAATGAAAAACTGTTTTTT. This chain links TRBV7-9 with TRBJ1-4; a weak D match, TRBD1 (6 bases). V was shortened by 5 bases and J by 5 bases, with 21 bases between the two germline ends. From germline, CDR1 is SEHNR and CDR2 FQNEAQ (reference sequence). The CDR3 is 17 amino acids.

In its sample, this clone was seen a few times. Distinct nucleotide sequences in the sample also encode this CDR3. J is TRBJ1-4 and V is TRBV7-9; 7 bases line up with TRBD1. V lost 5 bases, J lost 1 base, and 4 bases stayed unmatched. The CDR3 length is 15 residues. Germline CDR1 reads SEHNR; CDR2 reads FQNEAQ (reference sequence). CDR3 region: CASSPRQGTNEKLFF. The DNA for the CDR3 is TGTGCCAGCAGCCCGAGACAGGGAACTAATGAAAAACTGTTTTTT.

The rearrangement links TRBV7-9 to TRBJ1-2, with 8 bases lining up with TRBD1. CDR3 length equals 17 residues. With V trimmed by 0 bases and J by 1 base, 7 bases remained unmatched. CDR1 and CDR2 from the germline V gene are SEHNR and FQNEAQ (reference sequence). CDR3 in amino acids: CASSLAAQGALNYGYTF. The DNA for the CDR3 is TGTGCCAGCAGCTTAGCCGCGCAGGGGGCTCTTAACTATGGCTACACCTTC.

The chain couples TRBV5-4 to TRBJ2-1, with 9 bases matching TRBD2. The CDR3 totals 13 residues. The germline V gene encodes CDR1 SGHNT and CDR2 YYREEE (reference sequence). The V and J ends lost 2 bases and 8 bases, in that order; junction bases with no gene match: 2. The CDR3 DNA follows: TGTGCCAGCAGCTTTAGCGGGAGCGATGAGCAGTTCTTC. Protein: CASSFSGSDEQFF. Complete variable domain (other parts from reference TRBV5-4 and TRBJ2-1): ETGVTQSPTHLIKTRGQQVTLRCSSQSGHNTVSWYQQALGQGPQFIFQYYREEENGRGNFPPRFSGLQFPNYSSELNVNALELDDSALYLCASSFSGSDEQFFGPGTRLTVL.

The rearrangement links TRBV5-1 to TRBJ1-2; tentative D call: TRBD1 (5 bases). Trimming stripped 0 bases from V and 6 bases from J, with 15 bases between. Germline loops: CDR1 SGHRS, CDR2 YFSETQ. This CDR3 has 15 residues. The DNA of the CDR3 is TGCGCCAGCAGCTTGGCGGGAGGGGATGGGGATGGCTACACCTTC. Translating gives CASSLAGGDGDGYTF.

J is TRBJ2-2 and V is TRBV3-1 (or the pseudogene TRBV3-2), with D possibly matching TRBD2 (6 bases). The CDR3 spans 16 residues. Germline V CDR1 and CDR2: LGHDT, YNNKEL (reference sequence). V was trimmed by 0 bases and J by 5 bases, leaving 13 bases between them. CDR3 in DNA: TGTGCCAGCAGCCAAGACATCGGGGGTACTACCGGGGAGCTGTTTTTT. Translation gives CASSQDIGGTTGELFF.

The chain employs TRBV15 and TRBJ1-1; no firm D call. The CDR3 covers 14 residues. Germline V gene lookup returns CDR1 LNHNV and CDR2 YYDKDF (reference sequence). The V end was cut by 3 bases, the J end by 1 base, with 9 bases between. The CDR3 sequence: CATSSVTWNTEAFF. The CDR3 DNA reads as TGTGCCACCAGCAGCGTCACATGGAACACTGAAGCTTTCTTT.

V gene TRBV6-2 or TRBV6-3 combines with J gene TRBJ1-2; no clear D gene. Germline assignment: CDR1 MNHEY and CDR2 SVGEGT. With 2 bases removed from V and 2 bases from J, the gap between germline ends came to 6 bases. CDR3 size: 13 residues. CDR3 region: CASSYAGNYGYTF. CDR3 DNA sequence: TGTGCCAGCAGTTACGCGGGAAACTATGGCTACACCTTC.